This record looks at one TCR beta chain sequence and its context. The antigen is undetermined. The germline gives CDR1 MNHNY, CDR2 SVGAGI (reference sequence). The germline V and J ends were trimmed by 5 bases and 6 bases, with 7 bases remaining between them. The length of the CDR3 is 11 residues. Assay: immunoSEQ multiplex PCR; the TCRdb copy retains only in-frame clones and omits some. The table shows some 290,000 clones, with 70% to 90% occurring only once. This entry belongs to a study of cytomegalovirus exposure and HLA in healthy donors. Findings of the study overall: Most TCR sequences proved rare, with some public TCRs found in many donors. Listed as cytomegalovirus-associated were roughly 180 TCR beta chains.

The J gene is TRBJ1-2, the V gene TRBV6-6; the D is unclear. The TCR originated in a man aged 25 to 45 in good health and CMV-seronegative. Sequenced input: PBMCs. CDR3 sequence (DNA): TGTGCCAGCAGTCGACGGGATGGCTACACCTTC. As protein: CASSRRDGYTF.